Below, 28 T cell receptor beta chains from the same sample are listed, as sequenced in a study of T cells in Graves' hyperthyroidism and ophthalmopathy. Amplification of TCR beta CDR3 regions was performed using RNA transcripts as template. First-round RT-PCR targeting the TCR CDR3 was performed with the HTBI primer set. TCRdb independently ran MiXCR on the multiplex PCR reads; one entry per CDR3 protein. The table includes about 420,000 distinct CDR3 sequences, roughly 13% detected once. The sample was blood. All receptors come from a woman between 18 and 29 years old with Graves' hyperthyroidism.

The rearrangement joins TRBV27 to TRBJ2-7; 7 nucleotides align to TRBD2. The germline V gene has CDR1 MNHEY and CDR2 SMNVEV (reference sequence). With V trimmed by 5 bases and J by 2 bases, 12 bases remained unmatched. This CDR3 is 16 amino acids long. DNA of the CDR3: TGTGCCAGCAGTCGCAGTGGGGCGGGAGTACCCTACGAGCAGTACTTC. Translated: CASSRSGAGVPYEQYF.

This clonotype was picked up a small number of times. A much more abundant neighbour one base away suggests this may be a read error. V usage is TRBV12-3 or TRBV12-4 and J usage is TRBJ2-7; TRBD1 matches at 11 bases. V dropped 5 bases and J dropped 7; count of bases not matched to a gene: 4. The CDR3 runs to 13 residues. The CDR3 here is CASSGQGAREQYF. The CDR3 bases are TGTGCCAGCAGTGGACAGGGGGCAAGGGAGCAGTACTTC.

Many counts were recorded for this clonotype. The V call is TRBV28, the J call TRBJ2-7; 8 bases fit TRBD1. The CDR3 is made up of 14 amino acids. V lost 7 bases to trimming and J lost 3 bases; unmatched junction nucleotides: 8. Germline assignment: CDR1 MDHEN and CDR2 SYDVKM. The CDR3 loop is CASTLGTGNYEQYF. CDR3 DNA: TGTGCCAGCACTCTGGGGACAGGCAACTACGAGCAGTACTTC. Full variable domain (rest looked up from reference TRBV28 and TRBJ2-7): DVKVTQSSRYLVKRTGEKVFLECVQDMDHENMFWYRQDPGLGLRLIYFSYDVKMKEKGDIPEGYSVSREKKERFSLILESASTNQTSMYLCASTLGTGNYEQYFGPGTRLTVT.

The chain employs TRBV20-1 and TRBJ2-7; 8 bases map to TRBD1. Germline V gene lookup returns CDR1 DFQATT and CDR2 SNEGSKA (reference sequence). J was trimmed by 2 bases and V by 6 bases; bases with no gene match: 6. CDR3 length: 13 residues. The CDR3 is CSATGQATYEQYF. In nucleotides, the CDR3 is TGCAGTGCCACGGGACAGGCTACCTACGAGCAGTACTTC.

In its sample, this clonotype was seen many times. The chain employs TRBV28 and TRBJ2-7; no definite D call. V lost 5 bases to trimming and J lost 4 bases, with 12 bases between them. The CDR3 sequence is 13 residues long. Germline lookup yields CDR1 MDHEN and CDR2 SYDVKM. CDR3 nucleotides: TGTGCCAGCAGTACAGCGTTGGGGTACGAGCAGTACTTC. Translated: CASSTALGYEQYF.

Regarding this clonotype: A much more abundant neighbour one base away suggests this may be a read error. This rearrangement joins TRBV6-2 or TRBV6-3 to TRBJ2-3; tentatively, D is TRBD2 (6 bases). Per the germline V gene, CDR1 is MNHEY and CDR2 is SVGEGT. Trimming cost V 8 bases and J 3 bases, with 12 bases left between them. This CDR3 is built from 13 residues. The CDR3 DNA sequence: TGTGCCAGCCGTCGGACTACGACAGATACGCAGTATTTT. Its translation is CASRRTTTDTQYF.

V is TRBV6-1 and J is TRBJ2-2, with D possibly matching TRBD2 (6 bases). The CDR3 contains 16 residues. V shed 5 bases and J shed 4 bases, with 17 bases lying between them. The germline V gene encodes CDR1 MNHNS and CDR2 SASEGT. The DNA for the CDR3 is TGTGCCAGCAGTATCCCGGCGGGGCGGAGCACCGGGGAGCTGTTTTTT. This codes for CASSIPAGRSTGELFF.

To note about this clonotype: An end of the junction does not agree with germline; a read error may underlie this. The chain has TRBV30 and TRBJ2-7, with a weak D call TRBD1 (6 bases). The CDR3 is 12 amino acids. Per germline, CDR1 GTSNPN and CDR2 SVGIG (reference sequence). Written as DNA, the CDR3 is TGTGCCTGGGGTGTGAGGGGGTACGAGCAGTACTTC. Protein product: CAWGVRGYEQYF.

This clonotype has more than one count but fewer than ten. This chain links TRBV6-1 with TRBJ1-1, with a possible D match to TRBD1 (6 bases). The CDR3 has 13 amino acids. Germline values: CDR1 MNHNS, CDR2 SASEGT. V was cut by 7 bases and J by 11 bases, with 20 bases left in between. CDR3 in amino acids: CASNLAGAPKAFF. The CDR3 coding sequence is TGTGCCAGCAACCTAGCAGGGGCGCCGAAGGCTTTCTTT.

This clonotype was seen at least ten times. V is TRBV20-1 and J is TRBJ2-5; a possible D gene is TRBD1 (6 bases). The V and J ends lost 6 bases and 1 base respectively, with 12 bases between them. CDR1 and CDR2 from the germline V gene are DFQATT and SNEGSKA (reference sequence). CDR3 length: 13 amino acids. The CDR3, as DNA: TGCAGTGCAATTGGACAGCTCCAAGAGACCCAGTACTTC. Translated: CSAIGQLQETQYF.

In this sample, this clonotype turned up many times. The chain employs TRBV3-1 and TRBJ1-1; 7 positions match TRBD1. The germline V gene encodes CDR1 LGHDT and CDR2 YNNKEL (reference sequence). V was pared by 0 bases and J by 10 bases, with 11 bases of the junction left unmatched. The CDR3 runs to 15 residues. The CDR3 region has the DNA TGTGCCAGCAGCCAAGAACTGTACAGGGGAGAGGGAGCTTTCTTT. It translates to CASSQELYRGEGAFF.

This clonotype was detected many times. The rearrangement links TRBV5-6 to TRBJ2-1; tentatively, D is TRBD2 (5 bases). V was clipped by 6 bases and J by 10 bases, with 23 bases between them. Germline V gene data show CDR1 as SGHDT and CDR2 as YYEEEE. The CDR3 has 15 amino acids. For the CDR3, the DNA is TGTGCCAGCACCGTGGAGGCCGGATACACCCTCGAGCAGTTCTTC. It codes for CASTVEAGYTLEQFF.

Of note for this clonotype: The junction does not match germline at one end; this may be a read error. The gene calls are TRBV6-1 and TRBJ2-7, with a weak D call TRBD2 (6 bases). Germline V gives CDR1 MNHNS, CDR2 SASEGT. This CDR3 is built from 15 residues. The CDR3 DNA reads as TGTGCCAGCAGTGAAGCCCGGACTAACTCCTACGAGCAGCACTTC. This sequence encodes CASSEARTNSYEQHF.

The V call is TRBV19, the J call TRBJ1-3; 9 nucleotides match TRBD1. The J segment lost 7 bases and the V segment lost 7 bases, leaving 8 bases of the junction unmatched. Germline V CDR1 and CDR2: LNHDA, SQIVND (reference sequence). This CDR3 contains 14 residues. In DNA, the CDR3 is TGTGCCAGTACAACAGACAGGGGGAGGAACACCATATATTTT. Its protein product is CASTTDRGRNTIYF. The whole variable domain, filled in from reference TRBV19 and TRBJ1-3, reads DGGITQSPKYLFRKEGQNVTLSCEQNLNHDAMYWYRQDPGQGLRLIYYSQIVNDFQKGDIAEGYSVSREKKESFPLTVTSAQKNPTAFYLCASTTDRGRNTIYFGEGSWLTVV.

This clonotype was detected ten times or more. The chain is built from TRBV7-2 and TRBJ2-2; D not resolved. The CDR3 covers 13 residues. V lost 2 bases, J lost 6 bases, and 7 bases lay in between. Germline lookup yields CDR1 SGHTA and CDR2 FQGNSA. The CDR3 reads CASSLLGSGELFF. For the CDR3, the DNA is TGTGCCAGCAGCTTACTGGGGTCCGGGGAGCTGTTTTTT.

There are many counts of this clonotype. In DNA, the CDR3 is TGTGCCAGCAGTTCCACGAGGTCGGGCTACCATTACAATGAGCAGTTCTTC. It codes for CASSSTRSGYHYNEQFF. The chain carries TRBV6-2 or TRBV6-3 and TRBJ2-1; D gene unclear. V lost 4 bases, J lost 4 bases, and 20 bases lay in between. CDR3 size: 17 residues. Germline V lookup: CDR1 MNHEY, CDR2 SVGEGT.

The chain recombines TRBV5-5 with TRBJ1-5, with 11 bases lining up with TRBD1. The length of the CDR3 is 16 residues. Looked up from germline, CDR1 is SGHKS and CDR2 is YYEKEE (reference sequence). V shed 3 bases and J 4 bases; nucleotides not matched to a gene: 6. CDR3 residues: CASSSDRGLWNQPQHF. CDR3 DNA: TGTGCCAGCAGCTCGGACAGGGGGCTGTGGAATCAGCCCCAGCATTTT.

The table lists this clonotype with a few counts. The V and J genes are TRBV13 and TRBJ1-4; unclear D gene. The CDR3 covers 12 residues. Germline V gene sequence: CDR1 PRHDT, CDR2 FYEKMQ (reference sequence). V shed 4 bases and J shed 6 bases, with 6 bases lying between them. The CDR3 protein is CASSSRYEKLFF. CDR3 nucleotides: TGTGCCAGCAGCTCGCGTTATGAAAAACTGTTTTTT.

Points on this clonotype: An end of the junction does not agree with germline; a read error may underlie this. This chain joins TRBV6-8 and TRBJ1-1; 8 bases agree with TRBD1. Per germline, CDR1 MNHGY and CDR2 SAAAGT. The CDR3 extends over 17 amino acids. Here the CDR3 reads CTSSYPAGTGMNTEAFF. The CDR3 nucleotides are TGTACCAGCAGTTACCCAGCCGGGACAGGCATGAACACTGAAGCTTTCTTT.

Details on this clonotype: It may be a read error: a sequence one base away is much more abundant. This chain joins TRBV11-3 and TRBJ2-5; 12 bases are shared with TRBD1. This CDR3 comprises 15 residues. The germline gives CDR1 SGHNT, CDR2 YENEEA. V shed 5 bases, J shed 6 bases, and the junction held 7 bases outside the gene matches. The CDR3 nucleotides read TGTGCCAGCAGCCACGGGACAGGGGGCACGCAGACCCAGTACTTC. It specifies CASSHGTGGTQTQYF.

This clonotype was seen at least ten times. This chain joins TRBV18 and TRBJ1-1; weak D call: TRBD1 (5 bases). Trimming took off 3 bases at V and 4 bases at J, with 9 bases between the two ends. This CDR3 region has 13 residues. Germline values: CDR1 KGHSH, CDR2 LQKENI. Written as DNA, the CDR3 is TGTGCCAGCTCACCCAGGGTAGGCACTGAAGCTTTCTTT. It yields the protein CASSPRVGTEAFF.

The rearrangement uses TRBV11-3 and TRBJ2-6; 9 positions match TRBD1. V was clipped by 5 bases and J by 0 bases; unmatched bases: 8. This CDR3 has 18 residues. Looked up from germline, CDR1 is SGHNT and CDR2 is YENEEA. The CDR3 loop is CASSPQGARGSGANVLTF. The CDR3, as DNA: TGTGCCAGCAGCCCACAGGGGGCGAGGGGCTCTGGGGCCAACGTCCTGACTTTC.

This clonotype was observed a few times. This rearrangement joins TRBV10-3 to TRBJ2-3; the D gene is possibly TRBD2 (6 bases). The V and J ends lost 8 bases and 3 bases respectively, with 12 bases between them. The germline V gene has CDR1 ENHRY and CDR2 SYGVKD. The CDR3 has 13 amino acids. The CDR3 reads CAIGARETDTQYF. For the CDR3, the DNA is TGTGCCATCGGGGCCCGGGAGACAGATACGCAGTATTTT.

This clonotype was observed at least ten times. The V call is TRBV20-1, the J call TRBJ2-3; 9 positions agree with TRBD2. This CDR3 is built from 16 residues. Germline V lookup: CDR1 DFQATT, CDR2 SNEGSKA (reference sequence). Germline trimming cut 5 bases from V and 2 bases from J; bases unmatched to any gene: 11. In DNA, the CDR3 is TGCAGTGCTGGCCCTAGCGGGACCCAATTCACAGATACGCAGTATTTT. Translating gives CSAGPSGTQFTDTQYF.

This clonotype was found many times. The gene calls are TRBV2 and TRBJ1-1; the D is unclear. This CDR3 has 13 residues. Deletions cut 7 bases from V and 0 bases from J, with 9 bases between. Germline-derived CDR1 and CDR2 are SNHLY and FYNNEI. The CDR3 sequence: CASTGDMNTEAFF. Written as DNA, the CDR3 is TGTGCCAGCACTGGAGACATGAACACTGAAGCTTTCTTT.

This chain connects TRBV25-1 to TRBJ1-3; D is uncertain. The CDR3 spans 12 residues. V was pared by 6 bases and J by 8 bases, with 11 bases between. Germline CDR1 reads MGHDK; CDR2 reads SYGVNS. CDR3 protein: CASRDGPDTIYF. CDR3 coding DNA: TGTGCCAGCAGGGACGGTCCGGACACCATATATTTT. Looking up the rest from reference TRBV25-1 and TRBJ1-3 gives the full variable domain: EADIYQTPRYLVIGTGKKITLECSQTMGHDKMYWYQQDPGMELHLIHYSYGVNSTEKGDLSSESTVSRIRTEHFPLTLESARPSHTSQYLCASRDGPDTIYFGEGSWLTVV.

This clonotype was detected a few times. This sequence joins TRBV19 and TRBJ2-7; 7 bases are shared with TRBD1. The V gene's germline CDR1 is LNHDA and CDR2 SQIVND (reference sequence). The CDR3 has 15 amino acids. The V gene end was trimmed by 4 bases and the J gene end by 3 bases; junction bases not matched to a gene: 9. CDR3 nucleotides: TGTGCCAGTAGTACACCGACAGGGATCGGCTACGAGCAGTACTTC. It translates to CASSTPTGIGYEQYF.

This clonotype was detected many times. This rearrangement joins TRBV10-3 to TRBJ1-5; 8 bases are shared with TRBD1. The CDR3 runs to 14 residues. Trimming cost V 2 bases and J 9 bases; bases outside gene matches: 6. CDR1 is ENHRY, CDR2 SYGVKD, per germline. CDR3: CAISETDRAGPQHF. In nucleotides, the CDR3 is TGTGCCATCAGTGAGACGGACAGGGCCGGGCCCCAGCATTTT.